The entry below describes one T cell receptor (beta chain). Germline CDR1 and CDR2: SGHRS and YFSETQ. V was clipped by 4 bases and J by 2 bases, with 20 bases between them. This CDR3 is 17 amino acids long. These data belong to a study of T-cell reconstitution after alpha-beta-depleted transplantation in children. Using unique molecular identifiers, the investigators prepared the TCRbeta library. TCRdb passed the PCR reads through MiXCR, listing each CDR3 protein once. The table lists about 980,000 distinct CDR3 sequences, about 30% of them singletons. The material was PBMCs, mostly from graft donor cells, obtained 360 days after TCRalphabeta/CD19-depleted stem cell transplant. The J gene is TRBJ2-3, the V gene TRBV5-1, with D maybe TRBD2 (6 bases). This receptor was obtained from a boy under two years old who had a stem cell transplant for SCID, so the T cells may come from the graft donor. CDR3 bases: TGCGCCAGCAGCCCCCCGAGTCGAGCGGGTCCCACAGATACGCAGTATTTT. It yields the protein CASSPPSRAGPTDTQYF.